The rows below give T cell receptor beta chains drawn from one sample of a study of blood T cell repertoires in COVID-19. Clones were sequenced by immunoSEQ multiplex PCR, and TCRdb holds only the in-frame ones, with some missing. The sample lists around 170,000 clones; 88% were seen once. Sequenced material: peripheral blood. Every receptor here comes from a man between 60 and 75 years old with acute or convalescent COVID-19. The CDR3 runs from the conserved cysteine through the conserved F or W. The order of the fields is V gene, CDR3 length, J gene, D gene, CDR3 DNA, CDR3 protein. D genes are given only for firm matches.

>TRBV5-5|14|TRBJ1-2|TRBD1
TGTGCCAGCAGCTCGGGGACAGGGATCTATGGCTACACCTTC
CASSSGTGIYGYTF
>TRBV2|14|TRBJ1-1|NA
TGTGCCAGCAGTGGTGGGCAGTCTTCCACTGAAGCTTTCTTT
CASSGGQSSTEAFF
>TRBV24-1|16|TRBJ2-3|TRBD1
TGTGCCACCAGTGACCCCGGAGACAGGGACACAGATACGCAGTATTTT
CATSDPGDRDTDTQYF
>TRBV19|15|TRBJ1-2|NA
TGTGCCAGTAGTCCGGTCCAACCTACTAACTATGGCTACACCTTC
CASSPVQPTNYGYTF
>TRBV5-1|16|TRBJ1-1|TRBD1
TGCGCCAGCAGCTTGGCTCCGGGACAGGGGAACACTGAAGCTTTCTTT
CASSLAPGQGNTEAFF
>TRBV18|14|TRBJ1-2|NA
TGTGCCAGCTCACCGCCGGGGTTTTACTATGGCTACACCTTC
CASSPPGFYYGYTF
>TRBV15|13|TRBJ2-2|NA
TGTGCCACCACCGCCGGGAACACCGGGGAGCTGTTTTTT
CATTAGNTGELFF
>TRBV6-5|14|TRBJ1-4|TRBD1
TGTGCCAGCAGGCCTAGGACAGGGGGAGAAAAACTGTTTTTT
CASRPRTGGEKLFF
>TRBV19|14|TRBJ2-1|NA
TGTGCCAGTACGGGCAGGGCCTGGTACAATGAGCAGTTCTTC
CASTGRAWYNEQFF
>TRBV5-1|14|TRBJ1-1|TRBD1
TGCGCCAGCAGCTTGTCGGGACAGGGCCATGAAGCTTTCTTT
CASSLSGQGHEAFF
>TRBV29-1|11|TRBJ1-3|NA
TGCAGCGCGTCCAGGGGAAACACCATATATTTT
CSASRGNTIYF
>TRBV12-3/TRBV12-4|13|TRBJ1-1|NA
TGTGCCAGCAGTACGGGGGGGACCTTGGAGGCTTTCTTT
CASSTGGTLEAFF
>TRBV3-1/TRBV3-2|16|TRBJ2-3|TRBD2
TGTGCCAGCAGCCTCCAGACTAGCGGGAGCACAGATACGCAGTATTTT
CASSLQTSGSTDTQYF
>TRBV5-4|14|TRBJ2-3|NA
TGTGCCAGCAGCTTGATTCCCAGAACAGATACGCAGTATTTT
CASSLIPRTDTQYF
>TRBV24-1|18|TRBJ1-3|TRBD1
TGTGCCACCAGTGATTTTGTGGCGGACAGGGGTAGTGGAAACACCATATATTTT
CATSDFVADRGSGNTIYF
>TRBV24-1|16|TRBJ1-4|NA
TGTGCCACCAGTGAACAGGGACGGAAAGTTAATGAAAAACTGTTTTTT
CATSEQGRKVNEKLFF
>TRBV19|13|TRBJ1-5|NA
TGTGCCAGTAGAGTCTCTGCGGGTGGTACCCAGCATTTT
CASRVSAGGTQHF
>TRBV29-1|15|TRBJ2-5|TRBD1
TGCAGCGCCCCCCGCACAGCAGGGGGCGGAGAGACCCAGTACTTC
CSAPRTAGGGETQYF
>TRBV7-2|13|TRBJ1-1|NA
TGTGCCAGCAGACGGGACATGAACACTGAAGCTTTCTTT
CASRRDMNTEAFF
>TRBV19|13|TRBJ1-2|TRBD1
TGTGCCAGTAGAACGATTGGGGACAGTGGCTACACCTTC
CASRTIGDSGYTF
>TRBV18|17|TRBJ2-6|NA
TGTGCCAGCTCGGTCCAGACGGGATGGAAAGGGGCCAACGTCCTGACTTTC
CASSVQTGWKGANVLTF
>TRBV5-1|16|TRBJ1-2|TRBD1
TGCGCCAGCAGCTTAACATGGGGACAGGGGTCCTATGGCTACACCTTC
CASSLTWGQGSYGYTF
>TRBV10-2|13|TRBJ1-1|TRBD1
TGCGCCAGCGCCCGGGACAGGGGCACTGAAGCTTTCTTT
CASARDRGTEAFF